The rows below give T cell receptor beta chains drawn from one sample of a study of blood T cell repertoires in COVID-19. Repertoires were generated with immunoSEQ multiplex PCR, while TCRdb's copy carries only in-frame clones and drops some. The data contain 100,000 to 150,000 clones, around 80% of them singletons. The sequencing sample was made of PBMCs or T cells enriched from blood (not recorded which). These receptors all come from a man aged 40-55 years with acute COVID-19. Each CDR3 is given without its conserved first and last residue. Each record gives: V gene, CDR3 protein.

TRBV19	ASSIAATYEQY
TRBV9	ASSVSGQGLNNSPLH
TRBV6-5	ASSRTGDGNTIY
TRBV3-1/TRBV3-2	ASSRGTGSSGNTIY
TRBV12-3/TRBV12-4	ASSPQMASEAF
TRBV30	AWSGGREATDTQY
TRBV11-2	ASSPAGRGYT
TRBV12-5	ASGDGQGGNQPQH
TRBV19	ASSPPMGSYT
TRBV27	ASSFGGLAGEQY
TRBV19	ASSSQGLLNQPQH
TRBV3-1/TRBV3-2	ASSSRGDGYT
TRBV9	ASSVGVGGLPSTDTQY
TRBV28	ASTLAGGPGELF
TRBV3-1/TRBV3-2	ASSLGGSNYGYT
TRBV3-1/TRBV3-2	ASSLLENTIY
TRBV5-1	ASSTDDRGRYSPLH
TRBV7-9	ASSRDSLFQLNTEAF
TRBV5-1	ASSSAGTATYEQY
TRBV19	ASSIESSVRTDTQY
TRBV20-1	SASAHT
TRBV7-2	ASSLGGGGSYNEQF
TRBV15	ATSRVRDPYQETQY
TRBV2	ASGREGTGREPQH
TRBV7-2	ASRYKGGARNYGYT
TRBV3-1/TRBV3-2	ASSHSDRKAF
TRBV9	ASSVVESTEAF
TRBV18	ASSPPGLAAPGSYNEQF
TRBV11-3	ASSLRWGPGELF
TRBV6-5	ASRPGQPNQPQH
TRBV7-9	ASSAGAGNQPQH
TRBV27	ASSPGQGMGEQY
TRBV11-1	ASSARQGAMNTEAF
TRBV20-1	SARWAEKLF
TRBV15	ATSIDRGSYEQY
TRBV5-1	ASSLGQSGNTIY
TRBV18	ASSPPSVAKNIQY
TRBV9	ASSPSTSGSTNEQF
TRBV5-3	ASPKKSTSGSRQETQY
TRBV6-2/TRBV6-3	ASSNGGSNQPQH
TRBV10-2	ASSGAGGTEAF
TRBV19	ASSPTAGIADTQY
TRBV7-2	ASSFSTARRGFGTEAF
TRBV28	ASSSTSGRAGEQY
TRBV5-1	ASSLESFPGSYNEQF
TRBV2	ASTPVLLGNTIY
TRBV19	ASSIALALNNEQF
TRBV11-2	ASTHSSYEQY